Included here is one TCR beta chain sequence, with context. Its antigen is undetermined. This entry belongs to a study of early T cells in non-severe SARS-CoV-2 infection. Individual cDNA molecules were tagged with unique molecular identifiers. Via MiXCR, TCRdb re-called the 5' RACE reads, giving one row per CDR3 protein. The table records some 62,000 distinct CDR3 sequences, less than 10% of them present only once. Findings and caveats of the study: Anti-spike CD8 specificities were favored by VDJdb matching, whose results missed private and CD4 specificities.

V dropped 5 bases and J dropped 6 bases, with 13 bases sitting between them. CDR3 size: 13 residues. Germline-derived CDR1 and CDR2 are WNHNN and SYGVQD (reference sequence). The clonotype comes from an adult who was a healthcare worker with PCR-confirmed SARS-CoV-2 infection or an uninfected control (not recorded which). The chain uses TRBV10-1 and TRBJ1-1; perhaps TRBD1 as D (5 bases). Specimen: whole blood. The CDR3 DNA reads as TGCGCCAGCAGTTCGGGGACTATGGCTGAAGCTTTCTTT. This encodes CASSSGTMAEAFF.